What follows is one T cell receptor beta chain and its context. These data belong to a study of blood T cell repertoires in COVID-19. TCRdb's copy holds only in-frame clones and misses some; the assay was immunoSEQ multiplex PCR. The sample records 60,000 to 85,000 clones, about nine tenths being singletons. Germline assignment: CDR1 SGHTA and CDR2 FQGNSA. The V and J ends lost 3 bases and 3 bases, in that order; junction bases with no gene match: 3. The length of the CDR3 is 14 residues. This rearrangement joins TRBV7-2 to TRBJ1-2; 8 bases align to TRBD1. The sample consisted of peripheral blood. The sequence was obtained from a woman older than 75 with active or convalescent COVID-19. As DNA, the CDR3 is TGTGCCAGCAGCTTGACAGGGGCTGACTATGGCTACACCTTC. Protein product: CASSLTGADYGYTF. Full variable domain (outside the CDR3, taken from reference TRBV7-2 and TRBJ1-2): GAGVSQSPSNKVTEKGKDVELRCDPISGHTALYWYRQSLGQGLEFLIYFQGNSAPDKSGLPSDRFSAERTGGSVSTLTIQRTQQEDSAVYLCASSLTGADYGYTFGSGTRLTVV.